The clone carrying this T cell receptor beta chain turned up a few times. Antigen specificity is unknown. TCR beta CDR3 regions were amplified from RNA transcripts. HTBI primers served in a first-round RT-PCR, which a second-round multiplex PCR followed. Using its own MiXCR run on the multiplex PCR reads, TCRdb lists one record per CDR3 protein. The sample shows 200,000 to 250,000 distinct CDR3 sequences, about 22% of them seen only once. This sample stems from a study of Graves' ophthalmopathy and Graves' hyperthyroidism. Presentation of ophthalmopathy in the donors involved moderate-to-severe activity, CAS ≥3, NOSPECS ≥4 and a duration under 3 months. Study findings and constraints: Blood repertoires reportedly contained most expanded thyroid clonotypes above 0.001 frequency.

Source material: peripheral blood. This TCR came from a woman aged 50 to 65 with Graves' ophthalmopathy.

The CDR3 reads CASSPSGTVRRSGWDTQYF. In nucleotides, the CDR3 is TGTGCCAGCAGCCCCTCAGGGACAGTACGGCGGAGTGGTTGGGATACGCAGTATTTT. The chain couples TRBV3-1 to TRBJ2-3; 7 nucleotides line up with TRBD1. This CDR3 is 19 amino acids long. The germline V gene has CDR1 LGHDT and CDR2 YNNKEL (reference sequence). V trimming: 4 bases; J trimming: 6 bases; junction bases outside the gene matches: 22.